The 31 T cell receptor beta chains reported below all come from one sample, sequenced in a study of blood T cell repertoires in COVID-19. Assay used: immunoSEQ multiplex PCR; TCRdb lists only in-frame clones, some missing. The sample includes fewer than 250,000 clones, 87% of them seen just once. Specimen: PBMCs or T cells enriched from blood (not recorded which). These receptors came from a woman aged 25 to 39 with acute COVID-19.

The chain carries TRBV19 and TRBJ2-1; D is uncertain. CDR1 LNHDA and CDR2 SQIVND come from the germline V gene (reference sequence). The CDR3 totals 12 residues. V lost 3 bases to trimming and J lost 7 bases, with 7 bases between them. The CDR3, as DNA: TGTGCCAGTAGTATCCCCCAGAATGAGCAGTTCTTC. Its protein is CASSIPQNEQFF. The variable domain in full, completed from reference TRBV19 and TRBJ2-1, reads DGGITQSPKYLFRKEGQNVTLSCEQNLNHDAMYWYRQDPGQGLRLIYYSQIVNDFQKGDIAEGYSVSREKKESFPLTVTSAQKNPTAFYLCASSIPQNEQFFGPGTRLTVL.

This rearrangement joins TRBV30 to TRBJ2-7; tentative D call: TRBD1 (5 bases). V shed 4 bases and J shed 1 base, with 11 bases lying between them. The CDR3 is made up of 13 amino acids. Germline CDR1 GTSNPN, CDR2 SVGIG (reference sequence). The CDR3 spells CAWIGDSSYEQYF. The CDR3 DNA reads TGTGCCTGGATAGGCGACAGTTCCTACGAGCAGTACTTC.

CDR3 loop: CASSYNYSPGQGENTEAFF. CDR3 nucleotides: TGTGCCAGCAGTTACAATTATTCACCGGGACAGGGAGAGAACACTGAAGCTTTCTTT. V gene TRBV6-2 or TRBV6-3 combines with J gene TRBJ1-1; 9 bases are shared with TRBD1. Germline CDR1 and CDR2: MNHEY and SVGEGT. V dropped 2 bases and J dropped 1; count of bases not matched to a gene: 14. The CDR3 consists of 19 residues.

This rearrangement joins TRBV3-1 (or the pseudogene TRBV3-2) to TRBJ1-4; D is uncertain. Trimming stripped 2 bases from V and 6 bases from J, with 4 bases between. This CDR3 is built from 12 residues. The germline gives CDR1 LGHDT, CDR2 YNNKEL (reference sequence). DNA for the CDR3: TGTGCCAGCAGCCAATTCGATGAAAAACTGTTTTTT. It encodes CASSQFDEKLFF.

The chain recombines TRBV19 with TRBJ1-1, with D perhaps matching TRBD1 (6 bases). Per the germline V gene, CDR1 is LNHDA and CDR2 is SQIVND (reference sequence). Trimming cost V 6 bases and J 1 base, with 15 bases left between them. This CDR3 has 15 amino acids. CDR3 loop: CASRPSGTKNTEAFF. Here the CDR3 DNA reads TGTGCCAGTAGGCCATCCGGGACAAAGAACACTGAAGCTTTCTTT.

V is TRBV2 and J is TRBJ1-2; 7 bases are a match to TRBD1. CDR3 length: 18 residues. V lost 8 bases to trimming and J lost 3 bases; unmatched junction nucleotides: 21. Germline values: CDR1 SNHLY, CDR2 FYNNEI. The CDR3 DNA is TGTGCCAGCGACGGTCAGGCAGGGGGTTCGGAACCCCACTATGGCTACACCTTC. Translated, it gives CASDGQAGGSEPHYGYTF.

The rearrangement uses TRBV3-1 (or the pseudogene TRBV3-2) and TRBJ2-1, with 9 bases lining up with TRBD2. Germline-derived CDR1 and CDR2 are LGHDT and YNNKEL (reference sequence). Trimming at V came to 4 bases and at J to 10 bases, leaving 8 bases not matched to a gene. This CDR3 is built from 14 residues. The CDR3 DNA reads as TGTGCCAGCAGCCTGTGGCGGGGGGGCCGGGAGCAGTTCTTC. This translates into CASSLWRGGREQFF.

The chain is built from TRBV10-3 and TRBJ2-7; D is possibly TRBD2 (5 bases). The CDR3 runs to 14 residues. The germline CDR1 and CDR2 sequences are ENHRY and SYGVKD. V dropped 7 bases and J dropped 5 bases, with 18 bases sitting between them. In DNA, the CDR3 is TGTGCCATCACCTCGGACCGCGGGTTGGACGAGCAGTACTTC. Amino acids: CAITSDRGLDEQYF.

This clone was observed a few times. The rearrangement uses TRBV7-9 and TRBJ1-1, with a tentative D call TRBD1 (6 bases). Germline loops: CDR1 SEHNR, CDR2 FQNEAQ (reference sequence). This CDR3 has 13 residues. Trimming took off 5 bases at V and 3 bases at J, with 10 bases between the two ends. CDR3 region: CASSLNRDTEAFF. CDR3 sequence (DNA): TGTGCCAGCAGCCTCAACAGGGACACTGAAGCTTTCTTT.

The CDR3 loop reads CASSGGQGKGSPLHF. The CDR3 DNA reads as TGTGCCAGCAGCGGGGGACAGGGAAAGGGTTCACCCCTCCACTTT. The chain is built from TRBV5-8 and TRBJ1-6; 9 bases align to TRBD1. Per the germline V gene, CDR1 is SGHTS and CDR2 is YDEGEE. Trimming removed 4 bases from V and 9 bases from J; junction bases left unmatched: 8. The CDR3 has 15 amino acids.

The chain uses TRBV7-8 and TRBJ2-2; D may be TRBD1 (6 bases). From germline, CDR1 is SGHVS and CDR2 FQNEAQ. The CDR3 is 16 residues long. V lost 1 base to trimming and J lost 0 bases, with 9 bases between them. The CDR3 nucleotides read TGTGCCAGCAGCTTAGGGAGACAGGCGAACACCGGGGAGCTGTTTTTT. Encoded protein: CASSLGRQANTGELFF.

The gene calls are TRBV6-4 and TRBJ1-3; D not resolved. Germline-derived CDR1 and CDR2 are MRHNA and SNTAGT. There are 16 residues in the CDR3. Trimming removed 5 bases at V and 4 bases at J, with 18 bases between. The CDR3 protein is CASSQHPSPHGNTIYF. In nucleotides, the CDR3 is TGTGCCAGCAGTCAACATCCGTCTCCCCACGGAAACACCATATATTTT.

This clone showed up just once. The CDR3 protein is CASSLRGQGIEAFF. The CDR3 DNA follows: TGCGCCAGCAGTCTACGGGGACAGGGAATTGAAGCTTTCTTT. The rearrangement links TRBV5-1 to TRBJ1-1, with 9 bases identical to TRBD1. V lost 5 bases and J lost 7; bases outside the gene matches: 9. Looked up from germline, CDR1 is SGHRS and CDR2 is YFSETQ. CDR3 length: 14 amino acids.

The chain is built from TRBV19 and TRBJ2-5; 8 bases are a match to TRBD1. After removal of 3 bases from V and 2 bases from J, the junction contained 2 bases not matched to a gene. This CDR3 contains 14 residues. Germline V gene data show CDR1 as LNHDA and CDR2 as SQIVND (reference sequence). This CDR3 reads CASSITGGQETQYF. Written as DNA, the CDR3 is TGTGCCAGTAGTATTACAGGGGGACAAGAGACCCAGTACTTC.

The rearrangement uses TRBV18 and TRBJ1-1; D call uncertain. There are 15 residues in the CDR3. V shed 6 bases and J shed 1 base, with 15 bases lying between them. In germline, CDR1 is KGHSH, CDR2 LQKENI. The CDR3, as DNA: TGTGCCAGCTCCCTTCACCCAGGCCAGAACACTGAAGCTTTCTTT. This encodes CASSLHPGQNTEAFF.

The rearrangement joins TRBV19 to TRBJ2-7; a weak D match, TRBD2 (5 bases). CDR3 length equals 14 residues. Trimming left V 5 bases short and J 2 bases short, with 13 bases between. The V gene's germline CDR1 is LNHDA and CDR2 SQIVND (reference sequence). In nucleotides, the CDR3 is TGTGCCAGTAGTCCGGGGATCGTCGCCTACGAGCAGTACTTC. It yields the protein CASSPGIVAYEQYF.

The chain has TRBV2 and TRBJ1-1, with unresolved D. Per the germline V gene, CDR1 is SNHLY and CDR2 is FYNNEI. The CDR3 totals 13 residues. V was shortened by 11 bases and J by 4 bases, with 17 bases between the two germline ends. CDR3 bases: TGTGCCTCGCGGCGGGGTGGGATCACTGAAGCTTTCTTT. Translating gives CASRRGGITEAFF. The variable domain in full, completed from reference TRBV2 and TRBJ1-1, reads EPEVTQTPSHQVTQMGQEVILRCVPISNHLYFYWYRQILGQKVEFLVSFYNNEISEKSEIFDDQFSVERPDGSNFTLKIRSTKLEDSAMYFCASRRGGITEAFFGQGTRLTVV.

The chain has TRBV7-2 and TRBJ1-5; TRBD1 matches at 8 bases. The length of the CDR3 is 16 residues. The V and J ends lost 5 bases and 0 bases, in that order; junction bases with no gene match: 6. Germline V gene data show CDR1 as SGHTA and CDR2 as FQGNSA. CDR3 DNA sequence: TGTGCCAGCAGCCGGACAGGGTGGAATAGCAATCAGCCCCAGCATTTT. This codes for CASSRTGWNSNQPQHF.

The rearrangement uses TRBV18 and TRBJ2-7; 8 bases map to TRBD1. Germline CDR1 and CDR2: KGHSH and LQKENI. This CDR3 is 15 amino acids long. Germline trimming cut 3 bases from V and 4 bases from J; bases unmatched to any gene: 8. The CDR3 protein is CASSPQGTGGYEQYF. The CDR3 DNA follows: TGTGCCAGCTCACCCCAGGGGACAGGTGGTTACGAGCAGTACTTC.

This chain joins TRBV30 and TRBJ2-5; 7 bases fit TRBD1. The germline gives CDR1 GTSNPN, CDR2 SVGIG (reference sequence). Trimming cost V 0 bases and J 4 bases; bases outside gene matches: 2. The CDR3 sequence is 13 residues long. DNA for the CDR3: TGTGCCTGGAGTGTACGGACAGGAGAGACCCAGTACTTC. This translates into CAWSVRTGETQYF.

The chain recombines TRBV5-1 with TRBJ1-1; tentatively, D is TRBD1 (6 bases). The CDR3 loop spans 13 amino acids. Between the trimmed V and J ends, which lost 2 bases and 8 bases, there was a span of 13 bases. In germline, CDR1 is SGHRS, CDR2 YFSETQ. The CDR3 region has the DNA TGCGCCAGCAGCTTATACCGGGACAAAGAAGCTTTCTTT. Amino acids: CASSLYRDKEAFF.

As to this clone: In the same sample, other DNA sequences code for this CDR3. The chain combines TRBV18 with TRBJ1-1; tentative D call: TRBD1 (5 bases). CDR3 length: 13 amino acids. Germline-derived CDR1 and CDR2 are KGHSH and LQKENI. Trimming took 0 bases from V and 4 from J, leaving 6 bases between them. CDR3 bases: TGTGCCAGCTCACCACCGGGGGGCACTGAAGCTTTCTTT. Encoded protein: CASSPPGGTEAFF.

The V gene is TRBV30, the J gene TRBJ1-3; TRBD1 is a possible D gene (6 bases). CDR1 and CDR2 from the germline V gene are GTSNPN and SVGIG (reference sequence). With 1 base removed from V and 0 bases from J, the gap between germline ends came to 22 bases. The CDR3 has 19 residues. This CDR3 reads CAWSGRGSRDKSSGNTIYF. DNA of the CDR3: TGTGCCTGGAGTGGTCGGGGTTCGAGGGACAAGAGCTCTGGAAACACCATATATTTT.

The V and J genes are TRBV19 and TRBJ1-1, with a tentative D call TRBD1 (6 bases). Germline V gene lookup returns CDR1 LNHDA and CDR2 SQIVND (reference sequence). Between the trimmed V and J ends, which lost 3 bases and 3 bases, there was a span of 8 bases. The CDR3 consists of 13 residues. CDR3 protein: CASSMRGYTEAFF. CDR3 in DNA: TGTGCCAGTAGTATGAGGGGGTACACTGAAGCTTTCTTT.

The chain uses TRBV2 and TRBJ1-1; the D is unclear. This CDR3 is 15 amino acids long. Germline V gives CDR1 SNHLY, CDR2 FYNNEI. V lost 6 bases and J lost 3, with 17 bases in between. CDR3 bases: TGTGCCAGCAGCGGGTCCCGCCGAATTTACACTGAAGCTTTCTTT. This gives the protein CASSGSRRIYTEAFF.

The chain employs TRBV5-1 and TRBJ1-5, with TRBD1 matching over 7 bases. The germline gives CDR1 SGHRS, CDR2 YFSETQ. The CDR3 has 15 residues. Trimming cost V 3 bases and J 3 bases; bases outside gene matches: 6. The CDR3 DNA reads as TGCGCCAGCAGCTCGGGACAGCTACCCAATCAGCCCCAGCATTTT. Residues: CASSSGQLPNQPQHF.

CDR3 residues: CASSWERTSGGQETQYF. The CDR3 region has the DNA TGTGCCAGCAGCTGGGAGAGGACTAGCGGGGGCCAAGAGACCCAGTACTTC. V is TRBV5-6 and J is TRBJ2-5, with 13 bases identical to TRBD2. CDR1 is SGHDT, CDR2 YYEEEE, per germline. The CDR3 length is 17 residues. J lost 1 base, V lost 3 bases, and 6 bases had no gene match.

This chain joins TRBV7-2 and TRBJ1-2; possible D gene TRBD1, 6 bases. V lost 2 bases and J 4 bases, leaving 14 bases between the germline ends. The CDR3 extends over 15 amino acids. Germline values: CDR1 SGHTA, CDR2 FQGNSA. The CDR3 nucleotides are TGTGCCAGCAGCTTATATGAGGACAGTCCCTATGGCTACACCTTC. Amino acids: CASSLYEDSPYGYTF.

The chain carries TRBV10-3 and TRBJ1-5, with TRBD1 as a possible D gene (6 bases). The germline gives CDR1 ENHRY, CDR2 SYGVKD. With 4 bases removed from V and 2 bases from J, the gap between germline ends came to 9 bases. The CDR3 consists of 14 residues. The CDR3 sequence: CAISAAGGNQPQHF. The CDR3 region has the DNA TGTGCCATCAGTGCCGCAGGGGGCAATCAGCCCCAGCATTTT.

This clone was observed once. The rearrangement joins TRBV5-1 to TRBJ2-3; 7 bases are a match to TRBD1. Germline-derived CDR1 and CDR2 are SGHRS and YFSETQ. This CDR3 is 14 amino acids long. Germline trimming cut 5 bases from V and 2 bases from J; bases unmatched to any gene: 5. In DNA form, the CDR3 reads TGCGCCAGCAGATCCGACAGGGCCACAGATACGCAGTATTTT. Translation: CASRSDRATDTQYF.

V gene TRBV7-9 combines with J gene TRBJ1-5; no reliable D call. This CDR3 has 15 residues. Trimming removed 9 bases at V and 0 bases at J, with 15 bases between. Germline-derived CDR1 and CDR2 are SEHNR and FQNEAQ (reference sequence). The CDR3 region has the DNA TGTGCCAGGTTAACGGCGGAATATAGCAATCAGCCCCAGCATTTT. Its translation: CARLTAEYSNQPQHF.